The 30 T cell receptor beta chains reported below all come from one sample, sequenced in a study of vaccination effects on CD4 cells after COVID-19. These TCRs' antigens remain unknown. With the ViraFEST assay, the study expanded antigen-specific CD4+ T cells using viral peptide pools, then sequenced them. Cultured cells yielded isolated CD4+ T cells after 10 days. No vaccinee had earlier SARS-CoV-2 infection, and nucleocapsid antibodies were negative. The assay was immunoSEQ multiplex PCR, and TCRdb's table has in-frame clones only and misses some. The table has around 45,000 clones, around 76% seen once. The material sequenced was CD4+ T cells from PBMCs cultured with SARS-CoV-2 spike peptides, taken before COVID-19 vaccination. Receptors originate from a human donor who received a COVID-19 vaccine.

The chain is built from TRBV6-5 and TRBJ1-5; tentatively, D is TRBD1 (5 bases). CDR1 and CDR2 (germline): MNHEY, SVGAGI. V lost 6 bases and J lost 9, with 15 bases in between. The CDR3 has 13 amino acids. The CDR3 region has the DNA TGTGCCAGCAGGACAGATGACCTCTCGCCCCAGCATTTT. This encodes CASRTDDLSPQHF.

The V gene is TRBV24-1, the J gene TRBJ2-3, with 10 bases lining up with TRBD1. The germline V gene encodes CDR1 KGHDR and CDR2 SFDVKD. The CDR3 spans 15 residues. Losses at the gene ends were 3 bases for V and 6 bases for J; bases not matched to a gene: 5. The CDR3 is CATSDPRTGGDTQYF. The CDR3 nucleotides are TGTGCCACCAGTGATCCTCGGACAGGGGGGGATACGCAGTATTTT.

This chain connects TRBV10-2 to TRBJ1-2; 10 nucleotides match TRBD1. The CDR3 runs to 14 residues. V shed 6 bases and J 4 bases; nucleotides not matched to a gene: 5. Germline V gene lookup returns CDR1 WSHSY and CDR2 SAAADI. The CDR3 DNA reads as TGCGCCAGCAGCGCCGGGACAGGGGCCTATGGCTACACCTTC. Protein sequence: CASSAGTGAYGYTF.

This clone was detected only a few times. The chain is built from TRBV21-1 and TRBJ1-4. TRBV21-1 is termed a pseudogene. CDR3 length: 15 residues. The CDR3 nucleotides read TGTGCCAGCAGGGAAGCAAGGCGGACTAATGAAAAACTGTTTTTT. Amino acids: CASREARRTNEKLFF.

The gene calls are TRBV9 and TRBJ2-2; no reliable D call. This CDR3 comprises 15 residues. The ends were cut back, 2 bases at V and 1 base at J, with 9 bases in the middle. The germline V gene has CDR1 SGDLS and CDR2 YYNGEE. In DNA, the CDR3 is TGTGCCAGCAGCGTGCGATCGGGGAACACCGGGGAGCTGTTTTTT. It yields the protein CASSVRSGNTGELFF. Variable domain in full (rest from reference TRBV9 and TRBJ2-2): DSGVTQTPKHLITATGQRVTLRCSPRSGDLSVYWYQQSLDQGLQFLIQYYNGEERAKGNILERFSAQQFPDLHSELNLSSLELGDSALYFCASSVRSGNTGELFFGEGSRLTVL.

This sequence joins TRBV5-8 and TRBJ2-3, with TRBD1 as a possible D gene (5 bases). CDR3 length: 15 amino acids. CDR1 is SGHTS, CDR2 YDEGEE, per germline. Deletions cut 2 bases from V and 3 bases from J, with 13 bases between. The CDR3 bases are TGTGCCAGCAGCTTCGGGCAGGGATCAACAGATACGCAGTATTTT. This sequence encodes CASSFGQGSTDTQYF. Supplemented by reference TRBV5-8 and TRBJ2-3, the full variable domain reads EAGVTQSPTHLIKTRGQQATLRCSPISGHTSVYWYQQALGLGLQFLLWYDEGEERNRGNFPPRFSGRQFPNYSSELNVNALELEDSALYLCASSFGQGSTDTQYFGPGTRLTVL.

This chain connects TRBV5-5 to TRBJ1-2; no firm D call. Germline CDR1 reads SGHKS; CDR2 reads YYEKEE (reference sequence). V was shortened by 0 bases and J by 7 bases, with 16 bases between the two germline ends. This CDR3 has 15 residues. The CDR3: CASSLDEARPLGYTF. For the CDR3, the DNA is TGTGCCAGCAGCTTGGATGAGGCCCGGCCCCTTGGCTACACCTTC.

The chain has TRBV5-6 and TRBJ2-7; D is unclear. In germline, CDR1 is SGHDT, CDR2 YYEEEE. Trimming shortened V by 5 bases and J by 2 bases, and 17 bases separated the two germline ends. This CDR3 is 15 amino acids long. The CDR3 bases are TGTGCCAGCAGTATGGGCCTCTCCCAGACCTACGAGCAGTACGTC. The encoded protein is CASSMGLSQTYEQYV.

The gene calls are TRBV5-4 and TRBJ2-2; D might be TRBD1 (6 bases). CDR3 size: 15 residues. Trimming removed 3 bases at V and 2 bases at J, with 11 bases between. Germline V gene data show CDR1 as SGHNT and CDR2 as YYREEE (reference sequence). This CDR3 is CASSSGQPNTGELFF. DNA for the CDR3: TGTGCCAGCAGCTCCGGACAGCCAAACACCGGGGAGCTGTTTTTT.

A few counts support this clone. The chain couples TRBV5-1 to TRBJ1-6, with 7 positions matching TRBD1. The CDR3 runs to 15 residues. The V and J ends lost 4 bases and 5 bases, in that order; junction bases with no gene match: 6. Germline CDR1 reads SGHRS; CDR2 reads YFSETQ. This chain's CDR3 is CASSRGQADNSPLHF. The CDR3 region has the DNA TGCGCCAGCAGCCGCGGACAGGCGGATAATTCACCCCTCCACTTT.

CDR3 sequence (DNA): TGTGCCAGCAGCCCCCGCTCTAGGCAGGGGGGCATTGAGCAGTTCTTC. It codes for CASSPRSRQGGIEQFF. This chain joins TRBV7-2 and TRBJ2-1; TRBD1 is a possible D gene (7 bases). The germline CDR1 and CDR2 sequences are SGHTA and FQGNSA. Trimming removed 5 bases at V and 9 bases at J, with 23 bases between. The CDR3 extends over 16 amino acids.

The V and J genes are TRBV6-4 and TRBJ2-2; the D is unclear. Germline V gene lookup returns CDR1 MRHNA and CDR2 SNTAGT. Trimming took off 0 bases at V and 5 bases at J, with 7 bases between the two ends. The CDR3 contains 14 residues. CDR3 loop: CASSDSGGTGELFF. The CDR3 region has the DNA TGTGCCAGCAGTGACTCGGGTGGGACCGGGGAGCTGTTTTTT.

This clone was recorded only once. This chain links TRBV12-3 or TRBV12-4 with TRBJ2-1; D remains unclear. Trimming shortened V by 5 bases and J by 5 bases, and 4 bases separated the two germline ends. The CDR3 spans 11 residues. The CDR3 region has the DNA TGTGCCAGCAGTACAGACAATGAGCAGTTCTTC. It specifies CASSTDNEQFF.

The chain joins TRBV5-6 to TRBJ1-1; D not certain. CDR1 is SGHDT and CDR2 is YYEEEE in the germline V gene. The CDR3 runs to 15 residues. Trimming cost V 1 base and J 0 bases, with 10 bases left between them. The CDR3 DNA is TGTGCCAGCAGCTTGTTTCAGAGGGTGAACACTGAAGCTTTCTTT. This gives the protein CASSLFQRVNTEAFF.

The gene calls are TRBV5-1 and TRBJ2-5; TRBD2 matches 8 bases. The length of the CDR3 is 15 residues. J lost 5 bases, V lost 3 bases, and 9 bases had no gene match. The germline V gene has CDR1 SGHRS and CDR2 YFSETQ. The CDR3 DNA reads TGCGCCAGCAGCTATAGTGGACTAGCCGGCGAGACCCAGTACTTC. This codes for CASSYSGLAGETQYF.

This clone was seen only once. CDR3 protein: CSVESRGLGTYNEQFF. DNA for the CDR3: TGCAGCGTTGAAAGTAGGGGACTCGGGACATACAATGAGCAGTTCTTC. This chain links TRBV29-1 with TRBJ2-1; D may correspond to TRBD1 or TRBD2 (6 bases each). This CDR3 has 16 residues. Per the germline V gene, CDR1 is SQVTM and CDR2 is ANQGSEA. Trimming cost V 2 bases and J 4 bases, with 18 bases left between them.

The chain joins TRBV11-2 to TRBJ2-2, with D maybe TRBD2 (5 bases). This CDR3 spans 14 amino acids. CDR1 SGHAT and CDR2 FQNNGV come from the germline V gene. Trimming left V 5 bases short and J 4 bases short, with 11 bases between. The CDR3 is CASSPTTGTGELFF. For the CDR3, the DNA is TGTGCCAGCAGCCCGACTACGGGCACCGGGGAGCTGTTTTTT. The complete variable domain, with remaining parts taken from reference TRBV11-2 and TRBJ2-2, reads EAGVAQSPRYKIIEKRQSVAFWCNPISGHATLYWYQQILGQGPKLLIQFQNNGVVDDSQLPKDRFSAERLKGVDSTLKIQPAKLEDSAVYLCASSPTTGTGELFFGEGSRLTVL.

The chain has TRBV6-4 and TRBJ1-2; D is undetermined. Trimming removed 3 bases at V and 7 bases at J, with 15 bases between. Germline V gene data show CDR1 as MRHNA and CDR2 as SNTAGT. The CDR3 runs 14 residues. In DNA form, the CDR3 reads TGTGCCAGCAGTGAGCGGCACTCCTGGGGTGGCTACACCTTC. Translation: CASSERHSWGGYTF.

The rearrangement uses TRBV2 and TRBJ2-7, with D uncertain. CDR3 size: 12 residues. V lost 8 bases and J lost 0, with 8 bases in between. Germline values: CDR1 SNHLY, CDR2 FYNNEI. The CDR3 sequence is CASRENSYEQYV. CDR3 coding DNA: TGTGCCAGCCGAGAGAACTCCTACGAGCAGTACGTC.

This clone was detected a few times. This chain joins TRBV2 and TRBJ1-2; 10 positions agree with TRBD1. V lost 6 bases to trimming and J lost 7 bases; unmatched junction nucleotides: 5. CDR3 length: 13 residues. Per germline, CDR1 SNHLY and CDR2 FYNNEI. CDR3 residues: CASSMDRGGGYTF. As DNA, the CDR3 is TGTGCCAGCAGCATGGACAGGGGGGGTGGCTACACCTTC.

This clone has only one observation. The chain combines TRBV6-1 with TRBJ2-1; D is possibly TRBD1 or TRBD2 (5 bases each). This CDR3 has 15 residues. CDR1 and CDR2 from the germline V gene are MNHNS and SASEGT. V lost 1 base, J lost 10 bases, and 17 bases lay in between. Here the CDR3 reads CASSEVGDVRGEQFF. The CDR3 DNA sequence: TGTGCCAGCAGTGAAGTTGGGGACGTGCGTGGGGAGCAGTTCTTC.

The chain couples TRBV18 to TRBJ2-3; weak D call: TRBD2 (5 bases). The CDR3 contains 16 residues. Trimming took 6 bases from V and 0 from J, leaving 16 bases between them. Germline CDR1 is KGHSH and CDR2 is LQKENI. Written as DNA, the CDR3 is TGTGCCAGCTCCCGCTCCGGCGGGCGAAGCACAGATACGCAGTATTTT. This gives the protein CASSRSGGRSTDTQYF.

The chain carries TRBV25-1 and TRBJ2-5; TRBD1 matches at 8 bases. The CDR3 is 16 residues long. V shed 7 bases and J 4 bases; nucleotides not matched to a gene: 14. Germline V gene data show CDR1 as MGHDK and CDR2 as SYGVNS. DNA for the CDR3: TGTGCCAGCATCCCAGATCTCGACAGGGGAGGAGAGACCCAGTACTTC. Translation: CASIPDLDRGGETQYF.

The chain couples TRBV5-1 to TRBJ1-2; unclear D gene. Germline values: CDR1 SGHRS, CDR2 YFSETQ. V lost 4 bases, J lost 6 bases, and 16 bases lay in between. CDR3 size: 14 residues. CDR3 bases: TGCGCCAGCAGCGAGGGTGATATTGTTGATGGCTACACCTTC. Protein sequence: CASSEGDIVDGYTF.

The gene calls are TRBV4-1 and TRBJ1-2, with 7 bases that match TRBD1. V lost 6 bases to trimming and J lost 5 bases; unmatched junction nucleotides: 12. CDR3 length equals 15 residues. Per the germline V gene, CDR1 is MGHRA and CDR2 is YSYEKL. As DNA, the CDR3 is TGCGCCAGCAGGGAATTATACAGGGGAGTTTATGGCTACACCTTC. Protein: CASRELYRGVYGYTF.

The chain recombines TRBV5-5 with TRBJ1-6, with 7 bases identical to TRBD1. Trimming cost V 4 bases and J 2 bases; bases outside gene matches: 15. Per the germline V gene, CDR1 is SGHKS and CDR2 is YYEKEE (reference sequence). The CDR3 spans 19 residues. The CDR3 sequence is CASSTLGGTASTYNSPLHF. As DNA, the CDR3 is TGTGCCAGCAGCACCCTCGGCGGGACAGCTTCTACCTATAATTCACCCCTCCACTTT.

The V call is TRBV4-1, the J call TRBJ2-3, with D maybe TRBD2 (7 bases). The germline V gene has CDR1 MGHRA and CDR2 YSYEKL. V gave up 0 bases and J gave up 8 bases, with 21 bases separating them. The CDR3 spans 17 residues. The CDR3 sequence is CASSQDLNRWEGGTQYF. The CDR3, as DNA: TGCGCCAGCAGCCAAGATCTTAACAGATGGGAGGGGGGTACGCAGTATTTT.

The genes are TRBV19 and TRBJ1-4; 7 bases fit TRBD1. The CDR3 spans 15 residues. Trimming cost V 4 bases and J 5 bases; bases outside gene matches: 7. Germline V lookup: CDR1 LNHDA, CDR2 SQIVND (reference sequence). In nucleotides, the CDR3 is TGTGCCAGTAGTACCGCTCAGGGGGTAAATGAAAAACTGTTTTTT. As protein: CASSTAQGVNEKLFF.

The chain links TRBV6-1 to TRBJ2-2, with a weak D call TRBD2 (5 bases). Trimming took off 3 bases at V and 4 bases at J, with 12 bases between the two ends. CDR1 and CDR2 from the germline V gene are MNHNS and SASEGT. CDR3 length equals 15 residues. CDR3 DNA sequence: TGTGCCAGCAGTGATCTAGCACCTGTCACCGGGGAGCTGTTTTTT. It yields the protein CASSDLAPVTGELFF.

V is TRBV12-3 or TRBV12-4 and J is TRBJ2-1, with D perhaps matching TRBD1 or TRBD2 (5 bases each). The V gene lost 8 bases and the J gene lost 10 bases, with 18 bases spanning the gap. The CDR3 covers 13 residues. Here the CDR3 DNA reads TGTGCCAGCGGAACCGGGTCTTGGGGGGAGCAGTTCTTC. This codes for CASGTGSWGEQFF.